The 32 T cell receptor beta chains in this list originate from one sample, sequenced in a study of neurological immune-mediated disorders. TCRdb recomputed calls from the 5' RACE reads with MiXCR, one row per CDR3 protein. The data contain tens of thousands of distinct CDR3 sequences, approximately 14% of them singletons. Material for sequencing was PBMCs. These receptors were obtained from a woman aged 45-65 years with HTLV-1-associated myelopathy (HAM/TSP).

The sample holds many counts of this clonotype. This chain joins TRBV6-1 and TRBJ1-5; D unresolved. The CDR3 sequence is 14 residues long. The V gene's germline CDR1 is MNHNS and CDR2 SASEGT. V dropped 7 bases and J dropped 1 base, with 11 bases sitting between them. Here the CDR3 reads CASTEGRSNQPQHF. CDR3 nucleotide sequence: TGTGCCAGCACGGAGGGCAGAAGCAATCAGCCCCAGCATTTT.

This clonotype was seen many times. The V gene is TRBV7-2, the J gene TRBJ2-3, with 8 bases matching TRBD2. Germline CDR1 SGHTA, CDR2 FQGNSA. V lost 0 bases and J lost 2; bases outside the gene matches: 4. This CDR3 has 16 residues. The CDR3 here is CASSLAASGYTDTQYF. CDR3 nucleotides: TGTGCCAGCAGCTTAGCGGCTAGCGGGTACACAGATACGCAGTATTTT.

This clonotype was counted many times. The chain combines TRBV6-6 with TRBJ1-1; no firm D call. Germline loops: CDR1 MNHNY, CDR2 SVGAGI (reference sequence). V dropped 4 bases and J dropped 3 bases, with 9 bases sitting between them. The CDR3 length is 13 residues. CDR3 amino acids: CASSSKDYTEAFF. The CDR3 nucleotides read TGTGCCAGCAGTTCCAAGGATTACACTGAAGCTTTCTTT.

The V gene is TRBV7-2, the J gene TRBJ2-3, with 10 bases identical to TRBD2. The CDR3 extends over 15 amino acids. The V gene end was trimmed by 2 bases and the J gene end by 5 bases; junction bases not matched to a gene: 4. Looked up from germline, CDR1 is SGHTA and CDR2 is FQGNSA. Written as DNA, the CDR3 is TGTGCCAGCAGCTTAAGCGGGGGGGGCTTAGATACGCAGTATTTT. This gives the protein CASSLSGGGLDTQYF.

This chain links TRBV9 with TRBJ2-1; D might be TRBD1 (5 bases). The CDR3 is 18 residues long. V was clipped by 3 bases and J by 8 bases, with 27 bases between them. Per the germline V gene, CDR1 is SGDLS and CDR2 is YYNGEE. This CDR3 reads CASSEGMLRHGRLDEQFF. In DNA form, the CDR3 reads TGTGCCAGCAGCGAGGGGATGTTGAGACATGGACGGCTAGATGAGCAGTTCTTC.

Comment on this clonotype: A read error is possible here, since a much larger clone lies one base away. The rearrangement links TRBV14 to TRBJ1-1, with D perhaps TRBD1 (5 bases). The CDR3 is 18 residues long. Germline CDR1 is SGHDN and CDR2 is FVKESK. For the CDR3, the DNA is TGTGCCAGCAGCCAATGGGGGGATTGGGACCTAGATGGTGCTGAAGCTATCTTT. Translated, it gives CASSQWGDWDLDGAEAIF.

In this sample, this clonotype turned up many times. The chain links TRBV20-1 to TRBJ1-1; D is perhaps TRBD1 (5 bases). Germline V lookup: CDR1 DFQATT, CDR2 SNEGSKA (reference sequence). The CDR3 runs 14 residues. The V end was cut by 6 bases, the J end by 4 bases, with 18 bases between. CDR3 residues: CSAGGYPGSTEAFF. CDR3 DNA: TGCAGTGCCGGGGGGTATCCAGGGTCCACTGAAGCTTTCTTT.

There are many counts of this clonotype. This chain joins TRBV5-1 and TRBJ1-4; 11 nucleotides line up with TRBD1. There are 15 residues in the CDR3. Germline lookup yields CDR1 SGHRS and CDR2 YFSETQ. V lost 4 bases, J lost 6 bases, and 5 bases stayed unmatched. CDR3 nucleotide sequence: TGCGCCAGCAGCGTGGACAGGGGGCGCGATGAAAAACTGTTTTTT. It is translated as CASSVDRGRDEKLFF.

At least ten counts were recorded for this clonotype. The chain recombines TRBV6-1 with TRBJ1-4; unclear D gene. Deletions cut 2 bases from V and 2 bases from J, with 9 bases between. In germline, CDR1 is MNHNS, CDR2 SASEGT. The CDR3 contains 15 residues. The CDR3 DNA sequence: TGTGCCAGCAGTGAACAGTTTAGCACTAATGAAAAACTGTTTTTT. This encodes CASSEQFSTNEKLFF.

This clonotype was seen many times. This chain uses TRBV7-9 with TRBJ2-7; TRBD1 might be the D (6 bases). Per germline, CDR1 SEHNR and CDR2 FQNEAQ (reference sequence). The CDR3 consists of 12 residues. Trimming shortened V by 5 bases and J by 4 bases, and 9 bases separated the two germline ends. The CDR3 protein is CASSPTGYEQYV. In nucleotides, the CDR3 is TGTGCCAGCAGCCCCACAGGGTACGAGCAGTACGTC.

This clonotype was observed many times. This chain links TRBV20-1 with TRBJ2-2; D is unclear. Trimming pared 1 base from V and 0 bases from J, leaving 9 bases between. The germline V gene has CDR1 DFQATT and CDR2 SNEGSKA (reference sequence). This CDR3 spans 15 amino acids. This CDR3 is CSARGPGSNTGELFF. CDR3 DNA sequence: TGCAGTGCTAGAGGCCCCGGGTCGAACACCGGGGAGCTGTTTTTT.

This clonotype appeared many times. This sequence joins TRBV5-1 and TRBJ1-6; the D is unclear. The length of the CDR3 is 13 residues. The ends were cut back, 1 base at V and 7 bases at J, with 6 bases in the middle. Germline CDR1 is SGHRS and CDR2 is YFSETQ. Here the CDR3 DNA reads TGCGCCAGCAGCTTGTCTCAGAATTCACCCCTCCACTTT. Residues: CASSLSQNSPLHF.

The sample holds many counts of this clonotype. This chain connects TRBV7-9 to TRBJ2-5; tentatively, D is TRBD1 (6 bases). The CDR3 totals 17 residues. Trimming pared 5 bases from V and 2 bases from J, leaving 21 bases between. CDR1 SEHNR and CDR2 FQNEAQ come from the germline V gene (reference sequence). CDR3 DNA sequence: TGTGCCAGCAGCCAAAGCGGACAGCTAATATTACAAGAGACCCAGTACTTC. It specifies CASSQSGQLILQETQYF.

The chain recombines TRBV7-9 with TRBJ2-7, with D possibly TRBD1 on 5 matching bases. Per germline, CDR1 SEHNR and CDR2 FQNEAQ (reference sequence). The CDR3 totals 15 residues. V lost 5 bases and J 6 bases, leaving 20 bases between the germline ends. CDR3 residues: CASSTNTGDISEQYF. Written as DNA, the CDR3 is TGTGCCAGCAGCACTAATACAGGTGATATTTCCGAGCAGTACTTC. Drawing the rest from reference TRBV7-9 and TRBJ2-7, the complete variable domain is DTGVSQNPRHKITKRGQNVTFRCDPISEHNRLYWYRQTLGQGPEFLTYFQNEAQLEKSRLLSDRFSAERPKGSFSTLEIQRTEQGDSAMYLCASSTNTGDISEQYFGPGTRLTVT.

This clonotype was recorded at least ten times. The chain joins TRBV25-1 to TRBJ1-6, with D possibly being TRBD1 (6 bases). Trimming shortened V by 11 bases and J by 0 bases, and 20 bases separated the two germline ends. The CDR3 spans 17 residues. CDR1 is MGHDK and CDR2 is SYGVNS in the germline V gene. CDR3 loop: CASQRQGTSSYNSPLHF. The DNA of the CDR3 is TGTGCCTCCCAACGGCAGGGGACCAGCTCCTATAATTCACCCCTCCACTTT.

This clonotype was detected many times. The V and J genes are TRBV5-6 and TRBJ1-2; no definite D call. Germline values: CDR1 SGHDT, CDR2 YYEEEE. The CDR3 has 11 residues. Trimming took off 4 bases at V and 10 bases at J, with 11 bases between the two ends. The CDR3 loop reads CASSAEGDYTF. In DNA form, the CDR3 reads TGTGCCAGCAGCGCCGAGGGAGACTACACCTTC.

The sample holds many counts of this clonotype. The chain joins TRBV5-1 to TRBJ2-5, with D perhaps being TRBD1 or TRBD2 (5 bases each). The germline gives CDR1 SGHRS, CDR2 YFSETQ. The CDR3 runs to 15 residues. Trimming removed 3 bases from V and 4 bases from J, with 16 bases in between. The CDR3 DNA follows: TGCGCCAGCAGCTCCAGCGACGGGGCAGGAGAGACCCAGTACTTC. Its translation is CASSSSDGAGETQYF.

This clonotype came up many times. The J gene is TRBJ2-1, the V gene TRBV20-1, with 8 bases fitting TRBD2. Germline CDR1 is DFQATT and CDR2 is SNEGSKA (reference sequence). The CDR3 consists of 17 residues. The ends lost 6 bases at V and 9 bases at J; junction bases unmatched: 22. CDR3 sequence: CSAQGAVFAGGRFEQFF. Here the CDR3 DNA reads TGCAGTGCCCAAGGGGCGGTCTTCGCGGGGGGCCGTTTTGAGCAGTTCTTC.

This clonotype was detected ten times or more. This chain links TRBV2 with TRBJ2-5; D may be TRBD1 or TRBD2 (5 bases each). The CDR3 length is 14 residues. Trimming removed 0 bases from V and 7 bases from J, with 12 bases in between. Per the germline V gene, CDR1 is SNHLY and CDR2 is FYNNEI. In nucleotides, the CDR3 is TGTGCCAGCAGTGAAGCGAGGGACCGGGGGACCCAGTACTTC. It codes for CASSEARDRGTQYF.

The gene calls are TRBV19 and TRBJ2-2; weak D call: TRBD1 (5 bases). V was trimmed by 1 base and J by 2 bases, leaving 17 bases between them. The CDR3 extends over 18 amino acids. Germline V gene data show CDR1 as LNHDA and CDR2 as SQIVND (reference sequence). For the CDR3, the DNA is TGTGCCAGTAGTATAGTGGGCAGACGGACATACAACACCGGGGAGCTGTTTTTT. It specifies CASSIVGRRTYNTGELFF.

This clonotype was detected ten times or more. The CDR3: CASSLLGGYGYTF. In DNA, the CDR3 is TGTGCCAGCAGCTTATTAGGGGGGTACGGCTACACCTTC. The gene calls are TRBV11-2 and TRBJ1-2, with D tentatively TRBD1 (6 bases). This CDR3 is built from 13 residues. Germline values: CDR1 SGHAT, CDR2 FQNNGV. V shed 2 bases and J shed 8 bases, with 12 bases lying between them.

This clonotype was counted at least ten times. The chain carries TRBV4-1 and TRBJ1-5; unclear D gene. This CDR3 has 16 amino acids. CDR1 is MGHRA, CDR2 YSYEKL, per germline. Trimming shortened V by 3 bases and J by 7 bases, and 19 bases separated the two germline ends. The CDR3 DNA reads TGCGCCAGCAGCCAGGATTCAACGAGCACGGGGCAGCCCCAGCATTTT. It yields the protein CASSQDSTSTGQPQHF.

This clonotype has ten or more counts. The chain recombines TRBV5-1 with TRBJ2-7, with 8 nucleotides matching TRBD1. This CDR3 has 14 residues. Looked up from germline, CDR1 is SGHRS and CDR2 is YFSETQ. The J segment lost 3 bases and the V segment lost 2 bases, leaving 4 bases of the junction unmatched. The CDR3 is CASSFGTGIYEQYF. The CDR3 nucleotides read TGCGCCAGCAGCTTTGGGACAGGAATCTACGAGCAGTACTTC.

This clonotype was detected many times. The V and J genes are TRBV7-2 and TRBJ2-7; D possibly corresponds to TRBD2 (7 bases). The V gene lost 5 bases and the J gene lost 4 bases, with 18 bases spanning the gap. The CDR3 length is 15 residues. Germline assignment: CDR1 SGHTA and CDR2 FQGNSA. The CDR3 DNA sequence: TGTGCCAGCAGCCCGACTAGGGGGGGGTGGTACGAGCAGTACTTC. Protein: CASSPTRGGWYEQYF.

This clonotype was counted many times. The chain links TRBV6-5 to TRBJ1-1; no definite D call. Trimming stripped 8 bases from V and 1 base from J, with 11 bases between. CDR1 and CDR2 (germline): MNHEY, SVGAGI. The CDR3 spans 13 residues. CDR3 DNA sequence: TGTGCCAGCTTGAATCGACCGAACACTGAAGCTTTCTTT. It yields the protein CASLNRPNTEAFF.

This clonotype was recorded at least ten times. The V gene is TRBV19, the J gene TRBJ1-2; no clear D gene. Trimming stripped 8 bases from V and 6 bases from J, with 16 bases between. The V gene's germline CDR1 is LNHDA and CDR2 SQIVND (reference sequence). The length of the CDR3 is 13 residues. The CDR3, as DNA: TGTGCCAGTGCGACAACTTCTTCTAATGGCTACACCTTC. This gives the protein CASATTSSNGYTF. The full variable domain, completed using reference TRBV19 and TRBJ1-2, is DGGITQSPKYLFRKEGQNVTLSCEQNLNHDAMYWYRQDPGQGLRLIYYSQIVNDFQKGDIAEGYSVSREKKESFPLTVTSAQKNPTAFYLCASATTSSNGYTFGSGTRLTVV.

The sample holds many counts of this clonotype. The CDR3, as DNA: TGTGCCAGCAGCTTAGCCCAGACAAACAATGAGCAGTTCTTC. It yields the protein CASSLAQTNNEQFF. V is TRBV7-6 and J is TRBJ2-1; D is unresolved. The V end lost 0 bases, the J end lost 5 bases, and 8 bases lay between the germline ends. The CDR3 contains 14 residues. Germline V gene data show CDR1 as SGHVS and CDR2 as FNYEAQ.

This clonotype was counted many times. This chain connects TRBV7-3 to TRBJ2-5; D might be TRBD1 (6 bases). This CDR3 contains 15 residues. V lost 1 base, J lost 4 bases, and 13 bases lay in between. The germline V gene has CDR1 SGHTA and CDR2 FQGTGA. Here the CDR3 reads CASSLRGQGRETQYF. The CDR3 DNA reads TGTGCCAGCAGCTTAAGAGGCCAGGGGCGAGAGACCCAGTACTTC. Drawing the rest from reference TRBV7-3 and TRBJ2-5, the complete variable domain is GAGVSQTPSNKVTEKGKYVELRCDPISGHTALYWYRQSLGQGPEFLIYFQGTGAADDSGLPNDRFFAVRPEGSVSTLKIQRTERGDSAVYLCASSLRGQGRETQYFGPGTRLLVL.

This clonotype has ten or more counts. The rearrangement links TRBV5-1 to TRBJ1-2; 7 bases match TRBD1. This CDR3 region has 13 residues. Trimming took 4 bases from V and 6 from J; bases not matched to a gene: 6. Germline V gives CDR1 SGHRS, CDR2 YFSETQ. This CDR3 reads CASSPGTANGYTF. In DNA form, the CDR3 reads TGCGCCAGCAGCCCCGGGACAGCGAATGGCTACACCTTC.

The table lists this clonotype with many counts. The genes are TRBV7-2 and TRBJ2-6, with 7 bases fitting TRBD2. CDR3 size: 18 residues. Trimming took 5 bases from V and 0 from J; bases not matched to a gene: 10. Germline V gene sequence: CDR1 SGHTA, CDR2 FQGNSA. DNA of the CDR3: TGTGCCAGCAGCCCTCGGGGAGGGCCTCCCTCTGGGGCCAACGTCCTGACTTTC. It yields the protein CASSPRGGPPSGANVLTF.

Ten or more counts support this clonotype. This chain links TRBV5-5 with TRBJ2-6; TRBD1 is a possible D gene (6 bases). V lost 3 bases, J lost 0 bases, and 16 bases lay in between. CDR3 size: 18 residues. Germline lookup yields CDR1 SGHKS and CDR2 YYEKEE (reference sequence). This chain's CDR3 is CASSSGTFLLSGANVLTF. The CDR3 region has the DNA TGTGCCAGCAGCTCCGGGACATTCCTGCTCTCTGGGGCCAACGTCCTGACTTTC.

This clonotype appeared many times. CDR3 sequence: CASSKTGNTGELFF. Here the CDR3 DNA reads TGTGCCAGCAGTAAGACAGGGAACACCGGGGAGCTGTTTTTT. This chain connects TRBV25-1 to TRBJ2-2; a weak D match, TRBD1 (6 bases). Germline values: CDR1 MGHDK, CDR2 SYGVNS. The CDR3 contains 14 residues. V was clipped by 5 bases and J by 1 base, with 8 bases between them.